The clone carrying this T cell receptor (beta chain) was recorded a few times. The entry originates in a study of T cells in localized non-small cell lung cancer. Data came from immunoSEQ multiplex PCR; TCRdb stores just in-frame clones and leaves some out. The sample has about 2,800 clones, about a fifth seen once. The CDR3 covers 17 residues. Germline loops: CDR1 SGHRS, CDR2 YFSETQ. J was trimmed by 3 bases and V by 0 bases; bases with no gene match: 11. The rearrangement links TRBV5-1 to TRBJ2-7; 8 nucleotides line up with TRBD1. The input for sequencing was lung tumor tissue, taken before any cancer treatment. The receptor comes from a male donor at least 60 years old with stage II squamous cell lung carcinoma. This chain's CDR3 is CASSLDSGTGFNYEQYF. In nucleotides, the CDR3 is TGCGCCAGCAGCTTGGATTCGGGGACAGGCTTTAACTACGAGCAGTACTTC.